Listed below are T cell receptor beta chains from one sample, sequenced in a study of cytomegalovirus exposure and HLA in healthy donors. Profiled with immunoSEQ multiplex PCR; TCRdb holds only in-frame clones, not every one. The table has more than 85,000 clones, about 76% seen once; the top ten hold over 9%. Specimen: PBMCs. These receptor sequences come from a man aged 30 to 45 in good health and CMV-seropositive. CDR3s include the opening cysteine and the closing phenylalanine or tryptophan. The D gene is left open where the match is weak. Only part of the rows carry a size: once, few, many, or a class if the clone is expanded.

TRBJ1-6,-,-,TRBV12-5,TGTGCCCTTAGGTCGGCGAGACACTCACCCCTCCACTTT,CALRSARHSPLHF
TRBJ2-1,-,TRBD2,TRBV5-1,TGCGCCAGCAGCGCCCCTTCTAGCGGCTCCTACAATGAGCAGTTCTTC,CASSAPSSGSYNEQFF
TRBJ2-5,-,-,TRBV2,TGTGCCAGCAGAGAGAGGAGGGAGTGGGCACAGACCCAGTACTTC,CASRERREWAQTQYF
TRBJ2-7,-,TRBD1,TRBV7-2,TGTGCCAGCAGCGCTCAAGGGACAGGGTACTACGAGCAGTACTTC,CASSAQGTGYYEQYF
TRBJ1-2,once,-,TRBV27,TGTGCCAGCAGTTTAAGGGCGGGTTATGGCTACACCTTC,CASSLRAGYGYTF
TRBJ2-3,-,TRBD2,TRBV5-8,TGTGCCAGCCGTGTAGCGGGGGGGGGAGATACGCAGTATTTT,CASRVAGGGDTQYF
TRBJ2-3,-,-,TRBV15,TGTGCCACCAGCAGAGGCTCGACACAAGATACGCAGTATTTT,CATSRGSTQDTQYF
TRBJ1-2,-,-,TRBV5-6,TGTGCCAGCAGCTTGGATACAAGGCAGGAGGCTAACTATGGCTACACCTTC,CASSLDTRQEANYGYTF
TRBJ1-2,-,-,TRBV4-2,TGTGCCAGCAGCCAAGAAGGCGGGGCTAGGGTCTATGGCTACACCTTC,CASSQEGGARVYGYTF
TRBJ2-2,-,TRBD2,TRBV9,TGTGCCAGCAGCCTGCGGGGGGCGAACACCGGGGAGCTGTTTTTT,CASSLRGANTGELFF
TRBJ2-7,-,-,TRBV6-5,TGTGCCAGCACCCCCGGGAACTCCTACGAGCAGTACTTC,CASTPGNSYEQYF
TRBJ2-1,-,TRBD2,TRBV14,TGTGCCAGCAGCCACCCTCTAGCGGGGGGAACCTACAATGAGCAGTTCTTC,CASSHPLAGGTYNEQFF
TRBJ2-7,few,-,TRBV10-3,TGTGCCATCAGTGACCCGGGGTCCGAGTCCTACGAGCAGTACTTC,CAISDPGSESYEQYF
TRBJ2-1,-,TRBD2,TRBV7-3,TGTGCCAGCAGCCCCGGGACTAGCGGGGGGTCGGGGCAGTTCTTC,CASSPGTSGGSGQFF
TRBJ2-2,few,TRBD1,TRBV14,TGTGCCAGCCGGAAGATGGATCAGGGGGCAGCCGGGGAGCTGTTTTTT,CASRKMDQGAAGELFF
TRBJ2-7,-,-,TRBV14,TGTGCCAGCAGCGAATACAGGGTAGGCGAGCAGTACTTC,CASSEYRVGEQYF
TRBJ2-3,-,TRBD2,TRBV15,TGTGCCACCAGGGGACTAGCGGGGAGGGCAGATACGCAGTATTTT,CATRGLAGRADTQYF
TRBJ2-7,-,TRBD1,TRBV5-1,TGCGCCAGCAGCACGGGGACAGGGGAACCCTACGAGCAGTACTTC,CASSTGTGEPYEQYF
TRBJ2-5,once,TRBD2,TRBV7-3,TGTGCCAGCAGCGGACTAGCGGGGGGGCGTTCCCAAGAGACCCAGTACTTC,CASSGLAGGRSQETQYF
TRBJ2-7,few,-,TRBV7-9,TGTTCCAGCAGCTTAGCGAGCTACGAGCAGTACTTC,CSSSLASYEQYF
TRBJ1-1,once,-,TRBV5-1,TGCGCCAGCAGCTCCCGGGGGGGAAGGAACACTGAAGCTTTCTTT,CASSSRGGRNTEAFF
TRBJ2-4,once,-,TRBV4-1,TGCGCCAGCAGCCAACCTTACAGGGACCTAGCCAAAAACATTCAGTACTTC,CASSQPYRDLAKNIQYF
TRBJ2-5,-,TRBD2,TRBV5-8,TGTGCCAGCAGCTGGGGACTAGTAGGCCAAGAGACCCAGTACTTC,CASSWGLVGQETQYF
TRBJ2-7,-,TRBD2,TRBV28,TGTGCCAGCAGTCGATCCACTAGCGGGGGGGCTTCTGAGCAGTACTTC,CASSRSTSGGASEQYF
TRBJ1-4,-,-,TRBV4-3,TGCGCCAGCAGCTCGAGGGTGGGGAGTGAAAAACTGTTTTTT,CASSSRVGSEKLFF
TRBJ1-2,once,TRBD1,TRBV29-1,TGCAGCGTTGAAGAGGTGGTGACAGGGGCTCTTGGCTACACCTTC,CSVEEVVTGALGYTF
TRBJ1-6,-,TRBD1,TRBV5-6,TGTGCCAGCAGCTGGGACAGGAACAATTCACCCCTCCACTTT,CASSWDRNNSPLHF
TRBJ1-6,-,TRBD1,TRBV11-2,TGTGCCAGCGGAGTGGAACAGGGGGCAAATTCACCCCTCCACTTT,CASGVEQGANSPLHF
TRBJ1-6,-,TRBD1,TRBV19,TGTGCCAGTAGTATAGGGGACAGGGGCTATAATTCACCCCTCCACTTT,CASSIGDRGYNSPLHF
TRBJ1-1,-,-,TRBV7-2,TGTGCCAGCAGGTTCGTACACGAGAACACTGAAGCTTTCTTT,CASRFVHENTEAFF
TRBJ1-5,-,-,TRBV27,TGTGCCAGCAGTCCTCGGGCCCTGGTAGGGGTCCAGCATTTT,CASSPRALVGVQHF
TRBJ2-1,-,TRBD1,TRBV6-1,TGTGCCAGCACCTGGGACAGGAGGATTGAGCAGTTCTTC,CASTWDRRIEQFF
TRBJ1-5,few,-,TRBV6-5,TGTGCCAGCAGTTTAATCCCGGGAGTGCCCCAGCATTTT,CASSLIPGVPQHF
TRBJ2-2,-,-,TRBV18,TGTGCCAGCTCAATCTCCGGGACAATAAACACCGGGGAGCTGTTTTTT,CASSISGTINTGELFF
TRBJ1-2,-,TRBD1,TRBV6-5,TGTGCCAGCAGACCCGACAGGGGGTCTAACTATGGCTACACCTTC,CASRPDRGSNYGYTF
TRBJ1-1,-,TRBD1,TRBV7-9,TGTGCCAGCAGCGGGACAGGTGGGGAAGCTTTCTTT,CASSGTGGEAFF
TRBJ1-4,-,-,TRBV6-5,TGTGCCAGCAGCCAGACAGGAAGGGACGAAAAACTGTTTTTT,CASSQTGRDEKLFF
TRBJ2-1,-,TRBD2,TRBV27,TGTGCCAGCAGTAAGCCGGGACTAGCTAGGAATGAGCAGTTCTTC,CASSKPGLARNEQFF
TRBJ1-2,-,TRBD1,TRBV2,TGTGCCAGCAGAATCGCGGGACAGGGAAACTATGGCTACACCTTC,CASRIAGQGNYGYTF
TRBJ2-7,once,-,TRBV2,TGTGCCAGCATGGGTCAGGGCTACGAGCAGTACTTC,CASMGQGYEQYF
TRBJ1-6,-,-,TRBV19,TGTGCCAGTAGTGCACCCGGTGGGGGGAATAATTCACCCCTCCACTTT,CASSAPGGGNNSPLHF
TRBJ1-2,few,TRBD1,TRBV6-5,TGTGCCAGCAGTTACTCGGAGACAGGGTACTATGGCTACACCTTC,CASSYSETGYYGYTF
TRBJ1-5,-,TRBD1,TRBV19,TGTGCCAGTAGCTTCGGGACAGGAGGGGATCAGCCCCAGCATTTT,CASSFGTGGDQPQHF
TRBJ1-1,few,TRBD1,TRBV6-5,TGTGCCAGCAGTACACAGGGGGTAGGCACTGAAGCTTTCTTT,CASSTQGVGTEAFF
TRBJ2-2,few,TRBD1,TRBV4-2,TGTGCCAGCAGCCCCGGGACAGGGAACACCGGGGAGCTGTTTTTT,CASSPGTGNTGELFF
TRBJ2-1,few,-,TRBV6-4,TGTGCCAGCAGTGCTATAGTGGGCCCGTACAATGAGCAGTTCTTC,CASSAIVGPYNEQFF
TRBJ1-3,-,TRBD1,TRBV6-6,TGTGCCAGCAGTCGGACAGGGGCTAACTCTGGAAACACCATATATTTT,CASSRTGANSGNTIYF
TRBJ1-6,-,-,TRBV19,TGTGCCAGTAGTATTATGACAGTCGGCGGCTCCTATAATTCACCCCTCCACTTT,CASSIMTVGGSYNSPLHF
TRBJ2-5,-,TRBD2,TRBV7-3,TGTGCCAGCAGCTTAACCGGGAGCGGGGGGCCTCAAGAGACCCAGTACTTC,CASSLTGSGGPQETQYF
TRBJ2-7,-,TRBD2,TRBV4-1,TGCGCCAGCAGCCAGGCTCTAGCGGGGGGGCCTGGCGAGCAGTACTTC,CASSQALAGGPGEQYF
TRBJ2-7,once,TRBD1,TRBV15,TGTGCCACCAGCAGAGGGGACAGGGTAACCTACGAGCAGTACTTC,CATSRGDRVTYEQYF
TRBJ2-5,-,TRBD2,TRBV18,TGTGCCAGCTCACCAGCTCCCCCGGGACTAGAAAAGACCCAGTACTTC,CASSPAPPGLEKTQYF
TRBJ1-4,-,-,TRBV6-1,TGTGCCAGCAGTGAATCGGGAAGGTTTAATGAAAAACTGTTTTTT,CASSESGRFNEKLFF
TRBJ1-6,once,-,TRBV7-9,TGTGCCAGCAGTGCCAGGGAAGTGCGGTCACCCCTCCACTTT,CASSAREVRSPLHF
TRBJ2-1,-,TRBD2,TRBV18,TGTGCCAGCTCACCTCAAGCGGGGGGCTCCTACAATGAGCAGTTCTTC,CASSPQAGGSYNEQFF